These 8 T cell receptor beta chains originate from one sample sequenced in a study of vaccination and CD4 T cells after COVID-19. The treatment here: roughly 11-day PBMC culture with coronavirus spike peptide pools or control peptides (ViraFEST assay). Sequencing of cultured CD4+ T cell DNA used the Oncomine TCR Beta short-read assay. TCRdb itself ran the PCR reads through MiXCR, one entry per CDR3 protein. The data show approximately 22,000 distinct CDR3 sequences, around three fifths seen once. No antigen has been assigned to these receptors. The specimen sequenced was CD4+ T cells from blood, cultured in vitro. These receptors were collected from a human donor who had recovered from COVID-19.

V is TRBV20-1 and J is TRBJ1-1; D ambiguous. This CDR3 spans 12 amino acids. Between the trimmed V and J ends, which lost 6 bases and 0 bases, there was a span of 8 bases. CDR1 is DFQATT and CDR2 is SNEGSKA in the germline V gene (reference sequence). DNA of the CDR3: TGCAGTGCCCTCGACCTGAACACTGAAGCTTTCTTT. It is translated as CSALDLNTEAFF.

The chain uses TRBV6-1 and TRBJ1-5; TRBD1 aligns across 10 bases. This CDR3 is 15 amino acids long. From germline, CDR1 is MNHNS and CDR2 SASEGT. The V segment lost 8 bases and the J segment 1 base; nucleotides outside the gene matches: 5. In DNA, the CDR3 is TGTGCCAGCCGACAGGGGGCATTGAGCAATCAGCCCCAGCATTTT. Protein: CASRQGALSNQPQHF.

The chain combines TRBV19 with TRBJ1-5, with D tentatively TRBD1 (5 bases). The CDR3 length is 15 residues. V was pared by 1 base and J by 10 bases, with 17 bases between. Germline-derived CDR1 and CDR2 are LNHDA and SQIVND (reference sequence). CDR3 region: CASSIVPREGSPQHF. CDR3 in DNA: TGTGCCAGTAGTATAGTTCCCAGGGAAGGGTCCCCCCAGCATTTT.

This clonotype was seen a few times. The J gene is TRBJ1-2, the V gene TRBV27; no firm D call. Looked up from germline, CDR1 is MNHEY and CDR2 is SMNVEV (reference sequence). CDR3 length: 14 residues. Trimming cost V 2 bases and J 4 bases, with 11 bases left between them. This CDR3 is CASSLEGLGYGYTF. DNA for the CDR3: TGTGCCAGCAGTTTAGAGGGCCTGGGCTATGGCTACACCTTC.

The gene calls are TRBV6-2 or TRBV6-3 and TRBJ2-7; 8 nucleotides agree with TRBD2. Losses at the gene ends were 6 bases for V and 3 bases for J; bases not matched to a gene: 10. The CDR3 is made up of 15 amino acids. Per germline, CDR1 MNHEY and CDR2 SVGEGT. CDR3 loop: CASRHSGTSNYEQYF. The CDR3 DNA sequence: TGTGCCAGCAGACATAGCGGGACCTCAAACTACGAGCAGTACTTC.

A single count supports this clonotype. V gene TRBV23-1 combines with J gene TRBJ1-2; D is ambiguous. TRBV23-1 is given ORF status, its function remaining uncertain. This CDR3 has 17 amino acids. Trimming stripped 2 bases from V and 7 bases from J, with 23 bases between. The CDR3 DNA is TGCGCCAGCAGTCAACCTAGTCCTCGACGGGTCATCGGTGGCTACACCTTC. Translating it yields CASSQPSPRRVIGGYTF.

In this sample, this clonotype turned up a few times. The CDR3 loop is CASSFVGGTANYGYTF. In nucleotides, the CDR3 is TGTGCCAGCAGTTTTGTCGGTGGGACAGCAAACTATGGCTACACCTTC. The gene calls are TRBV28 and TRBJ1-2, with 7 bases lining up with TRBD1. Trimming removed 3 bases from V and 2 bases from J; junction bases left unmatched: 9. Looked up from germline, CDR1 is MDHEN and CDR2 is SYDVKM. This CDR3 has 16 amino acids.

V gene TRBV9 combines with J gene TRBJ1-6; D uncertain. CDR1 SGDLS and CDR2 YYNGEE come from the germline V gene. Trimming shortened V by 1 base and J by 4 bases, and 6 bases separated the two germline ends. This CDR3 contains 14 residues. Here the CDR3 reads CASSVRRYNSPLHF. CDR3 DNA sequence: TGTGCCAGCAGCGTACGAAGGTATAATTCACCCCTCCACTTT.